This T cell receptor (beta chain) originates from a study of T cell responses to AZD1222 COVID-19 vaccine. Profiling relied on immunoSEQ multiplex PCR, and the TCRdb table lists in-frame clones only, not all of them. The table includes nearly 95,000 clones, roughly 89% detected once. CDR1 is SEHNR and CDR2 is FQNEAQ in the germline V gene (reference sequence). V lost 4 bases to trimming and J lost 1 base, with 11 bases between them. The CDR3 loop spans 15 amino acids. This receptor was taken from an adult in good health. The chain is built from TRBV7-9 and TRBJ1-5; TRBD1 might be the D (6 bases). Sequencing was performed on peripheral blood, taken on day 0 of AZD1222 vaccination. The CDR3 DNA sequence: TGTGCCAGCAGCTCGACAGACAGGAGCAATCAGCCCCAGCATTTT. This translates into CASSSTDRSNQPQHF.